The TCR beta chain under discussion was sequenced for a study of control samples from healthy donors and cancer patients. There are 14 residues in the CDR3. From germline, CDR1 is MNHNS and CDR2 SASEGT. Data came from immunoSEQ multiplex PCR; TCRdb stores just in-frame clones and leaves some out. The sample has 90,000 to 110,000 clones, approximately 90% seen once; the top ten hold 4.4%. Points on this clone: One end of the junction does not line up with germline, which may come from a read error.

The sequence was obtained from a human donor in good health. The donor label of this sample is uncertain. The sequenced material came from blood. The chain recombines TRBV6-1 with TRBJ2-1; D unclear. CDR3 loop: CASSEVEPQEGQFF. The CDR3 DNA sequence: TGTGCCAGCAGCGAAGTCGAGCCTCAAGAAGGGCAGTTCTTC.